The subject of this entry is one T cell receptor beta chain. What it binds is not known. Sequenced by immunoSEQ multiplex PCR; TCRdb stores in-frame clones only, minus some. This sample has some 94,000 clones, with around 91% found just once. The data derive from a study of OX40 agonist ivuxolimab in advanced cancers. At the level of the study: Patients were dosed with the agonistic anti-OX40 (CD134) antibody ivuxolimab.

Individuals having autoimmune disease history or systemic immunosuppression were not enrolled. Trimming took off 11 bases at V and 4 bases at J, with 22 bases between the two ends. The CDR3 runs to 15 residues. Germline loops: CDR1 MNHNS, CDR2 SASEGT. Overall study results and limits: On average, a greater number of expanded clones characterised CD8+ T cells relative to CD4+. CD4+ and CD8+ blood T cells expanded clonally by week 6 at 0.1 to 3.0 mg/kg.

Sequenced here: CD4+ or CD8+ T cells sorted from blood, sampled in a trial of the OX40 agonist ivuxolimab. This receptor was identified in an adult with an advanced solid tumor such as melanoma, head and neck, liver or kidney cancer. This chain links TRBV6-1 with TRBJ2-3; D is perhaps TRBD2 (6 bases). CDR3 region: CAGGWVAGKADTQYF. The CDR3 coding sequence is TGTGCCGGGGGGTGGGTGGCGGGAAAAGCAGATACGCAGTATTTT.